This T cell receptor beta chain was observed in a study of CD8+CD57+ T cells in acquired aplastic anemia (dated by TCRdb to 2016 to 2019). About the investigation overall: DNA extracted from sorted CD4+ and CD8+ cells had a mean of approximately 3.4 ug, with a range of roughly 0.17 to 27.4 ug. CD8+CD57+ expansion was defined as a frequency above the mean frequency observed in healthy subjects.

Expansion of CD8+CD57+ cells had been shown by flow cytometry in the patients chosen for sequencing. Every patient had a diagnosis of severe acquired aplastic anemia based on International Study of Aplastic Anemia and Agranulocytosis and Camitta criteria. No therapy had been received by the patients at the time of blood sampling. In this study, sorted CD4+ and CD8+ T cells from the blood of healthy subjects and of severe aplastic anemia patients had their TCR repertoires deep-sequenced. Patients were enrolled under clinicaltrials.gov protocols 00001620, 01623167, 00001397, 00071045, 00081523 and 00961064 in the USA. Ficoll-Paque density gradient centrifugation was used to isolate peripheral blood mononuclear cells. CD4+ and CD8+ T cells were sorted by FACS or magnetic beads before DNA extraction. CDR1 SEHNR and CDR2 FQNEAQ were looked up in the germline V gene (reference sequence). Trimming costs V 6 bases and J 7 bases, and their ends lie 13 bases apart. Inclusive of the bounding cysteine and phenylalanine, the CDR3 is 12 residues long. Just CDR3 DNA is preserved here, 36 bases in frame from base 1.

Worth noting for this clonotype: Its antigen has not been determined. The sample holds no much larger clone one base away, and base qualities are not on file.

Here is what the overall study found, with its caveats: CD8+ Simpson's diversity did not differ significantly between patients and healthy controls (P=0.060). Around 31 CD8+ CDR3 sequences were shared between patients and controls but appeared highly expressed in patients and within their immunodominant clones.

Genomic DNA was used as template for profiling of TCR beta VDJ combinations and CDR3 sequences. An Illumina HiSeq 2000 was the platform used for TCR repertoire sequencing. The published analysis was carried out like this. Repertoires were assessed using TRBV/TRBJ rearrangement plots, CDR3 size and DJ length profiles, and Simpson's diversity index. The most abundant DNA sequence in the deep sequencing data was defined as the immunodominant clone. CDR3 amino acid sequences were screened for sharing across subjects and were compared with published repertoires and the VDJdb database. TCRdb reprocessing: public reads trimmed at Q25 with fastp, clones called with MiXCR, in-frame beta chains kept. CDR3 protein duplicates are merged, each entry listing the most common genes and DNA. TCRdb, not the original authors, processed these V and J calls. The sample has 310,000 or so distinct CDR3 sequences on record, 56% of them singletons. Roughly 1.2% of the sample belongs to the ten largest clones.

The chain uses TRBV7-9 and TRBJ2-7; no D gene is confidently identified. The sequenced sample consisted of sorted CD4+, CD8+, or CD8+CD57+ T cells (not recorded which) from PBMCs. This clonotype was sampled from a human donor with aplastic anemia. The nucleotides are TGTGCCAGCAGGGTCCTGGACCAAGAGCAGTACTTC. This sequence encodes CASRVLDQEQYF. The full variable domain, completed from the reference TRBV7-9 and TRBJ2-7 proteins outside the CDR3, reads DTGVSQNPRHKITKRGQNVTFRCDPISEHNRLYWYRQTLGQGPEFLTYFQNEAQLEKSRLLSDRFSAERPKGSFSTLEIQRTEQGDSAMYLCASRVLDQEQYFGPGTRLTVT.